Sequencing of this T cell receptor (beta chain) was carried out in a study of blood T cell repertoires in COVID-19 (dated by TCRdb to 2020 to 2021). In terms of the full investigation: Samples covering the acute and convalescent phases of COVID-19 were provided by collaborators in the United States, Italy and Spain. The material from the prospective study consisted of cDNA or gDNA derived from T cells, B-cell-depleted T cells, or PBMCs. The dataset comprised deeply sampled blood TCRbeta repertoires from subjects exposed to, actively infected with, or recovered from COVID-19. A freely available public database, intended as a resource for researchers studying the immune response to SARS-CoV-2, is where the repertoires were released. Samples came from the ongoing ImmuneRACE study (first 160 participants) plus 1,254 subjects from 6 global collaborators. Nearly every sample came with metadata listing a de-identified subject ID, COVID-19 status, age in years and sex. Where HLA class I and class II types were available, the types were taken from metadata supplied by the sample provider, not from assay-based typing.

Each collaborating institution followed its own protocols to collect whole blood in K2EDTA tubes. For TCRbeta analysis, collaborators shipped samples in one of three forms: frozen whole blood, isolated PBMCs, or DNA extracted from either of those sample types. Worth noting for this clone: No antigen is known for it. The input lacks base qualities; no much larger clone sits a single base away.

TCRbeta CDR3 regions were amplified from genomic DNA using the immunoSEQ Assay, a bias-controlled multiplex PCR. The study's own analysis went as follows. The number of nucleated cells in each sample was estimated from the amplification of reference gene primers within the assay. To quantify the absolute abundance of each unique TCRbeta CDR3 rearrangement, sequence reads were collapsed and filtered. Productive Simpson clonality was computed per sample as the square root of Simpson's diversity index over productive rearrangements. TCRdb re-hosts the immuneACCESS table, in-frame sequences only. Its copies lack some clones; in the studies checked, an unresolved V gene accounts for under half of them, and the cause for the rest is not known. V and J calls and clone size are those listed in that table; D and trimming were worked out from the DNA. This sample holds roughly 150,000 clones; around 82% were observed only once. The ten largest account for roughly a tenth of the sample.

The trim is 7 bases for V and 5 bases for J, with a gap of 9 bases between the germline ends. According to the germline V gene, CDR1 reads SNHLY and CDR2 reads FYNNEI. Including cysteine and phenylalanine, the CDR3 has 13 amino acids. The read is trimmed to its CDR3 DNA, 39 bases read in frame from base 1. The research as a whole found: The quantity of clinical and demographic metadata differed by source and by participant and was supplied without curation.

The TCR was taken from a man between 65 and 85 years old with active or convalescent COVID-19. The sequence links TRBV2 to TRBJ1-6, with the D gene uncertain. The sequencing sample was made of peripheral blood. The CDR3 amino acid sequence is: CASNVADNSPLHF. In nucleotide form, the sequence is TGTGCCAGCAATGTGGCAGATAATTCACCCCTCCACTTT.